The rows below give T cell receptor beta chains drawn from one sample of a study of blood T cell repertoires in COVID-19. The assay was immunoSEQ multiplex PCR, and TCRdb's table has in-frame clones only and misses some. The sample records under 200,000 clones, 75% to 90% being singletons. The source material was peripheral blood. The receptors originated from a woman in her thirties or forties with acute or convalescent COVID-19. CDR3s include the opening cysteine and the closing phenylalanine or tryptophan. Fields, in order: D gene, clone size, J gene, V gene, CDR3 DNA, CDR3 protein. D genes are given only for firm matches. Clone size is shown for a subset of rows, as once, few, many or a class of expanded clone.

TRBD1	-	TRBJ2-7	TRBV27	TGTGCCGGAGGGACAGGTCCCTACGAGCAGTACTTC	CAGGTGPYEQYF
TRBD2	-	TRBJ2-1	TRBV18	TGTGCCAGCTCTCCTATGACTAGCAGTTTGAGCTCCTACAATGAGCAGTTCTTC	CASSPMTSSLSSYNEQFF
TRBD1	once	TRBJ1-2	TRBV5-1	TGCGCCAGCAGCTCCCGGGACAGTAGTAGTGGCTACACCTTC	CASSSRDSSSGYTF
TRBD2	-	TRBJ2-2	TRBV4-1	TGCGCCAGCAGCAACGGACTAGCGATGACCGGGGAGCTGTTTTTT	CASSNGLAMTGELFF
-	-	TRBJ2-1	TRBV19	TGTGCCAGTAGTCTGACAGGCGGAAATGAGCAGTTCTTC	CASSLTGGNEQFF
-	-	TRBJ2-1	TRBV5-1	TGCGCCAGCAACGTCGGACAGCAATCCTACAATGAGCAGTTCTTC	CASNVGQQSYNEQFF
-	-	TRBJ1-4	TRBV28	TGTGCCAGCAGTTTACCATCAGGGTTGACTAATGAAAAACTGTTTTTT	CASSLPSGLTNEKLFF
TRBD1	-	TRBJ1-1	TRBV2	TGTGCCAGCAGTCCTACAGGGGGCCGATTGAACACTGAAGCTTTCTTT	CASSPTGGRLNTEAFF
-	-	TRBJ2-3	TRBV5-1	TGCGCCAGCAGACTAGTAGGTAGCGGATTAGCAGATACGCAGTATTTT	CASRLVGSGLADTQYF
-	-	TRBJ2-3	TRBV5-6	TGTGCCAGCAGCGACCCCCGAGCATCAGCGGATACGCAGTATTTT	CASSDPRASADTQYF
-	-	TRBJ1-2	TRBV19	TGTGCCAGTAGTTTTGCGGGCACCAGCTATGGCTACACCTTC	CASSFAGTSYGYTF
TRBD2	-	TRBJ2-3	TRBV3-1/TRBV3-2	TGTGCCAGCAGCCAAGCCTGGGGGGGGACTAGCGGCACAGATACGCAGTATTTT	CASSQAWGGTSGTDTQYF
TRBD2	-	TRBJ2-1	TRBV5-1	TGCGCCAGCAGCCCAGGACTAGTTCCGGATGAGCAGTTCTTC	CASSPGLVPDEQFF
-	few	TRBJ1-5	TRBV7-3	TGTGCCAGCAGCTTAATAGGGGGGGCGGGGCCCCAGCATTTT	CASSLIGGAGPQHF
-	-	TRBJ1-4	TRBV2	TGTGCCAGCAGTGGTAGTCTGGGACAACGAGTTGAAAAACTGTTTTTT	CASSGSLGQRVEKLFF
-	-	TRBJ1-2	TRBV7-2	TGTGCCAGCAGCTTAGTTGGTTTGAGGGCTAGAGGCTACACCTTC	CASSLVGLRARGYTF
-	-	TRBJ2-1	TRBV5-1	TGCGCCAGCAGCTTGGGAGGACAGATCTACAATGAGCAGTTCTTC	CASSLGGQIYNEQFF
-	-	TRBJ2-5	TRBV7-7	TGTGCTAGCAGCTTAAAAGGCGGTCCGACGGAAGAGACCCAGTACTTC	CASSLKGGPTEETQYF
-	-	TRBJ1-5	TRBV28	TGTGCCAGCAGAGCGGACAGACCTAGCAATCAGCCCCAGCATTTT	CASRADRPSNQPQHF
TRBD2	-	TRBJ2-3	TRBV6-4	TGTGCCAGCAGTGTCGTAGCGGGAACTACAGATACGCAGTATTTT	CASSVVAGTTDTQYF
TRBD1	few	TRBJ2-5	TRBV29-1	TGCAGCGTTGGCCTGGGGACAGGCCAAGAGACCCAGTACTTC	CSVGLGTGQETQYF
-	once	TRBJ1-1	TRBV4-1	TGCGCCAGCAGTCCCCCCCGGGGGAGTAGGGTTCCTGAAGCTTTCTTT	CASSPPRGSRVPEAFF
-	-	TRBJ1-4	TRBV9	TGTGCCAGCGGGAGGCTTAGTGCAACTAATGAAAAACTGTTTTTT	CASGRLSATNEKLFF
-	few	TRBJ1-6	TRBV3-1/TRBV3-2	TGTGCCAGCAGGTGGGCCCGGAAGGATTCACCCCTCCACTTT	CASRWARKDSPLHF
TRBD1	-	TRBJ1-1	TRBV7-8	TGTGCCAGCAGCTGGACAGGGGCTACTCCCATGAACACTGAAGCTTTCTTT	CASSWTGATPMNTEAFF
-	-	TRBJ2-2	TRBV7-3	TGTGCCAGCAGCTTCTCAGGAGTAGGAGGCGGGGAGCTGTTTTTT	CASSFSGVGGGELFF
-	-	TRBJ1-1	TRBV18	TGTGCCAGCTCACCACCGAGGGCGCCCGCACCAATCACTGAAGCTTTCTTT	CASSPPRAPAPITEAFF
-	-	TRBJ2-3	TRBV28	TGTGCCGCTACCTTAACGGGGGGCCCGGATACGCAGTATTTT	CAATLTGGPDTQYF
-	-	TRBJ1-5	TRBV24-1	TGTGCCACCAGTGACAGTACGATCCTGGGGCATCAGCCCCAGCATTTT	CATSDSTILGHQPQHF
TRBD1	-	TRBJ1-4	TRBV7-9	TGTGCCAGCAGCCGGGGACAGGGGGATGAAAAACTGTTTTTT	CASSRGQGDEKLFF
TRBD2	-	TRBJ2-1	TRBV5-1	TGCGCCAGCAGCCCAACTAGCGGGCCAGTAGGTGAGCAGTTCTTC	CASSPTSGPVGEQFF
-	-	TRBJ2-7	TRBV27	TGTGCCAGCAGTTTTTCTCTTGGGACTGTGTCCTACGAGCAGTACTTC	CASSFSLGTVSYEQYF
TRBD1	-	TRBJ1-2	TRBV4-1	TGCGCCAGCAGCCAAGAACAGACAGGGGGCTATGGCTACACCTTC	CASSQEQTGGYGYTF
-	-	TRBJ2-3	TRBV2	TGTGCCAGCACGCTCGGGGGATTAGATACGCAGTATTTT	CASTLGGLDTQYF
TRBD1	-	TRBJ2-1	TRBV30	TGTGCCTGGAGTACCCCCACAGGGGGCTATAACAATGAGCAGTTCTTC	CAWSTPTGGYNNEQFF
TRBD1	-	TRBJ1-4	TRBV15	TGTGCCACCAGCGGAGAGGACAGGGGGTATGAAAAACTGTTTTTT	CATSGEDRGYEKLFF
-	-	TRBJ2-1	TRBV5-6	TGTGCCAGCAGCTTGGAACAGGTCTCCTACAATGAGCAGTTCTTC	CASSLEQVSYNEQFF
-	-	TRBJ2-3	TRBV5-1	TGCGCCAGCAGCTCGATTGCAGGAAGGGGGATTAGCACAGATACGCAGTATTTT	CASSSIAGRGISTDTQYF
-	-	TRBJ1-3	TRBV5-1	TGCGCCAGCAGCTTGGCGACAGGCTCTGGAAACACCATATATTTT	CASSLATGSGNTIYF
-	-	TRBJ1-2	TRBV2	TGTGCCAGCAGTGTGGGAGACTATGGCTACACCTTC	CASSVGDYGYTF
TRBD1	-	TRBJ1-1	TRBV6-5	TGTGCCAGCAGTTACGGACAGGGGGTTAAAGCTTTCTTT	CASSYGQGVKAFF
TRBD1	-	TRBJ1-3	TRBV6-5	TGTGCCAGCAAGGGGGCTGGGGTTTATGGAAACACCATATATTTT	CASKGAGVYGNTIYF
TRBD2	-	TRBJ2-3	TRBV11-3	TGTGCCAGCAGCTTGGGAGGGCGTAACACAGATACGCAGTATTTT	CASSLGGRNTDTQYF
TRBD1	-	TRBJ2-3	TRBV7-8	TGTGCCAGCAGTCAAAGGACAGGGAGCACAGATACGCAGTATTTT	CASSQRTGSTDTQYF
-	-	TRBJ2-7	TRBV6-5	TGTGCCAGCAGTCTAGTTCTCGAGCAGTACTTC	CASSLVLEQYF
-	-	TRBJ2-2	TRBV7-3	TGTGCCAGCAGCTATACGAACACCGGGGAGCTGTTTTTT	CASSYTNTGELFF
TRBD1	few	TRBJ2-7	TRBV19	TGTGCCAGTAGAAGGACAGGCAGCTCCTACGAGCAGTACTTC	CASRRTGSSYEQYF
-	-	TRBJ1-2	TRBV11-2	TGTGCCAGCAGCCACCTAAGAGGGCGAACTAACTATGGCTACACCTTC	CASSHLRGRTNYGYTF
-	-	TRBJ1-4	TRBV4-1	TGCGCCAGCAGCCCACACGTTGAAAAACTGTTTTTT	CASSPHVEKLFF
TRBD1	-	TRBJ1-1	TRBV6-5	TGTGCCAGCAGTTCCGCCGGGACAGCCGTTGAAGCTTTCTTT	CASSSAGTAVEAFF
-	-	TRBJ2-7	TRBV19	TGTGCCAGTAGTCGTCCCTACGAGCAGTACTTC	CASSRPYEQYF
-	-	TRBJ2-1	TRBV6-6	TGTGCCAGCAGTTATGTCCGGCTAGCAGGTGGCAATGAGCAGTTCTTC	CASSYVRLAGGNEQFF
-	-	TRBJ1-6	TRBV2	TGTGCCAGCAGACCAACCAGCTCCTATAATTCACCCCTCCACTTT	CASRPTSSYNSPLHF
TRBD1	-	TRBJ2-5	TRBV19	TGTGCCAGTAGCCGAGGACAGGGAAAGGAGACCCAGTACTTC	CASSRGQGKETQYF
TRBD1	-	TRBJ1-1	TRBV29-1	TGCAGCGTCGAAAGACAGGGTGACACTGAAGCTTTCTTT	CSVERQGDTEAFF
TRBD1	-	TRBJ1-6	TRBV4-2	TGTGCCAGCAGCCAATCCAGGGTTTATCAGGGGGCCCTCCACTTT	CASSQSRVYQGALHF